Listed here are 20 T cell receptor beta chains from one sample, sequenced in a study of T cells in tuberculosis. The data were produced by immunoSEQ multiplex PCR, yet TCRdb's version contains in-frame clones alone and is incomplete. The repertoire holds under 50,000 clones, with around 94% as singletons. Indicated time point: new active TB diagnosis, blood taken before or within 7 days of starting treatment. Sequencing used PBMCs, obtained at tuberculosis diagnosis. These receptors all come from an adult with tuberculosis.

The V gene is TRBV15, the J gene TRBJ2-3; the D is unclear. The CDR3 sequence is 15 residues long. Germline V lookup: CDR1 LNHNV, CDR2 YYDKDF (reference sequence). Trimming pared 2 bases from V and 5 bases from J, leaving 14 bases between. DNA of the CDR3: TGTGCCACCAGCAGAACCTCCGGTCCCAAAGATACGCAGTATTTT. Translated: CATSRTSGPKDTQYF.

This clone has only one observation. The genes are TRBV10-3 and TRBJ1-1; D gene uncertain. Trimming took 5 bases from V and 1 from J, leaving 17 bases between them. CDR3 length equals 16 residues. The germline CDR1 and CDR2 sequences are ENHRY and SYGVKD. The CDR3 DNA reads as TGTGCCATCAGTACCGGTAGCCCCATGAGGAACACTGAAGCTTTCTTT. This sequence encodes CAISTGSPMRNTEAFF.

CDR3 coding DNA: TGTGCCAGCAGCTTAGCGACGGGCACTGAAGCTTTCTTT. It translates to CASSLATGTEAFF. The rearrangement uses TRBV7-8 and TRBJ1-1; D not certain. In germline, CDR1 is SGHVS, CDR2 FQNEAQ. V shed 0 bases and J shed 4 bases, with 6 bases lying between them. The CDR3 contains 13 residues.

In this sample, this clone turned up once. The chain is built from TRBV11-2 and TRBJ2-1; 9 nucleotides agree with TRBD2. Germline V gene sequence: CDR1 SGHAT, CDR2 FQNNGV. The junction had 11 bases not matched to a gene; V was cut back by 3 bases and J by 8 bases. This CDR3 spans 16 amino acids. CDR3 DNA sequence: TGTGCCAGCAGCTTCCAGGGGCGGGGGGGCGTCGATGAGCAGTTCTTC. As protein: CASSFQGRGGVDEQFF. Using reference TRBV11-2 and TRBJ2-1 for the parts outside the CDR3, the full variable domain is EAGVAQSPRYKIIEKRQSVAFWCNPISGHATLYWYQQILGQGPKLLIQFQNNGVVDDSQLPKDRFSAERLKGVDSTLKIQPAKLEDSAVYLCASSFQGRGGVDEQFFGPGTRLTVL.

The rearrangement uses TRBV7-7 and TRBJ2-7, with D uncertain. This CDR3 contains 13 residues. V was trimmed by 5 bases and J by 5 bases, leaving 13 bases between them. Germline V CDR1 and CDR2: SSHAT, FNYEAQ (reference sequence). CDR3 amino acids: CASSEGLGDEQYF. For the CDR3, the DNA is TGTGCCAGCAGCGAAGGTCTAGGAGACGAGCAGTACTTC.

This chain links TRBV30 with TRBJ2-1; D unclear. CDR3 length: 14 amino acids. Germline lookup yields CDR1 GTSNPN and CDR2 SVGIG (reference sequence). V dropped 1 base and J dropped 10 bases, with 17 bases sitting between them. CDR3: CAWSGLFLGAEQFF. CDR3 in DNA: TGTGCCTGGAGTGGTTTGTTTTTAGGAGCCGAGCAGTTCTTC.

The chain couples TRBV7-3 to TRBJ1-1; no clear D gene. This CDR3 has 13 residues. The germline V gene has CDR1 SGHTA and CDR2 FQGTGA. V lost 0 bases, J lost 8 bases, and 10 bases lay in between. Here the CDR3 reads CASSLTGGTEAFF. DNA of the CDR3: TGTGCCAGCAGCTTAACGGGAGGTACCGAAGCTTTCTTT.

The CDR3 region has the DNA TGCGCCAGCACGGACAGGGGGCTTTACGAGCAGTACTTC. Translated: CASTDRGLYEQYF. The rearrangement uses TRBV10-2 and TRBJ2-7; 11 bases match TRBD1. V lost 7 bases and J lost 4; bases outside the gene matches: 3. Germline V lookup: CDR1 WSHSY, CDR2 SAAADI. The CDR3 is 13 residues long.

V gene TRBV5-1 combines with J gene TRBJ1-4, with D possibly matching TRBD1 (6 bases). CDR3 length: 13 residues. Trimming cost V 0 bases and J 8 bases, with 8 bases left between them. Germline assignment: CDR1 SGHRS and CDR2 YFSETQ. The CDR3 reads CASSLVGGEKLFF. The CDR3 DNA reads TGCGCCAGCAGCTTGGTAGGGGGAGAAAAACTGTTTTTT. The full variable domain, completed using reference TRBV5-1 and TRBJ1-4, is KAGVTQTPRYLIKTRGQQVTLSCSPISGHRSVSWYQQTPGQGLQFLFEYFSETQRNKGNFPGRFSGRQFSNSRSEMNVSTLELGDSALYLCASSLVGGEKLFFGSGTQLSVL.

The chain joins TRBV7-2 to TRBJ2-2; D not resolved. V lost 5 bases and J 1 base, leaving 11 bases between the germline ends. Germline V gene sequence: CDR1 SGHTA, CDR2 FQGNSA. CDR3 length equals 15 residues. For the CDR3, the DNA is TGTGCCAGCAGCCGAGATGCAAGGAACACCGGGGAGCTGTTTTTT. Translated, it gives CASSRDARNTGELFF.

This clone was recorded only once. This rearrangement joins TRBV7-9 to TRBJ2-1; 8 bases fit TRBD1. Germline loops: CDR1 SEHNR, CDR2 FQNEAQ (reference sequence). CDR3 length equals 15 residues. J lost 5 bases, V lost 4 bases, and 7 bases had no gene match. CDR3 in amino acids: CASSSHSTGDNEQFF. DNA of the CDR3: TGTGCCAGCAGCTCGCATTCGACAGGGGACAATGAGCAGTTCTTC.

The V gene is TRBV6-5, the J gene TRBJ1-1, with D possibly matching TRBD1 (5 bases). This CDR3 region has 13 residues. V was clipped by 2 bases and J by 7 bases, with 11 bases between them. The germline V gene encodes CDR1 MNHEY and CDR2 SVGAGI. CDR3 protein: CASSYLTGDEAFF. DNA of the CDR3: TGTGCCAGCAGTTACCTCACAGGTGATGAAGCTTTCTTT.

The chain recombines TRBV28 with TRBJ1-5; D is unclear. The ends were cut back, 7 bases at V and 2 bases at J, with 6 bases in the middle. This CDR3 comprises 12 residues. The germline V gene encodes CDR1 MDHEN and CDR2 SYDVKM. CDR3 loop: CASTFGNQPQHF. The CDR3 DNA is TGTGCCAGCACTTTCGGCAATCAGCCCCAGCATTTT.

This clone was seen only once. At one boundary the junction diverges from the germline segment, which might be a read error. V gene TRBV6-6 combines with J gene TRBJ2-2; the match to TRBD1 covers 7 bases. The CDR3 spans 14 residues. Germline V gene sequence: CDR1 MNHNY, CDR2 SVGAGI (reference sequence). CDR3 bases: TGTGCCAGCAGCTACTTAGGGGGCTCCGGGGAGCTGTTTTTT. The encoded protein is CASSYLGGSGELFF.

This rearrangement joins TRBV18 to TRBJ1-1; D might be TRBD1 (6 bases). Germline V gene data show CDR1 as KGHSH and CDR2 as LQKENI. V was pared by 3 bases and J by 0 bases, with 11 bases between. This CDR3 comprises 15 residues. The CDR3 bases are TGTGCCAGCTCACCGGGACACACCCTGAACACTGAAGCTTTCTTT. This encodes CASSPGHTLNTEAFF.

V gene TRBV7-8 combines with J gene TRBJ2-7, with 7 bases aligning to TRBD1. The CDR3 totals 13 residues. The germline CDR1 and CDR2 sequences are SGHVS and FQNEAQ. Germline trimming cut 5 bases from V and 2 bases from J; bases unmatched to any gene: 3. The CDR3 sequence is CASSMDRTYEQYF. The CDR3 nucleotides are TGTGCCAGCAGCATGGACAGGACCTACGAGCAGTACTTC.

The V and J genes are TRBV6-5 and TRBJ2-3; TRBD1 agrees at 11 bases. The CDR3 contains 16 residues. V was clipped by 2 bases and J by 2 bases; unmatched bases: 3. CDR1 is MNHEY, CDR2 SVGAGI, per germline. This CDR3 reads CASSYGTGGYTDTQYF. CDR3 bases: TGTGCCAGCAGTTACGGGACAGGGGGTTACACAGATACGCAGTATTTT.

V and J are TRBV7-9 and TRBJ1-1, with 11 bases matching TRBD1. With V trimmed by 4 bases and J by 4 bases, 11 bases remained unmatched. This CDR3 has 17 residues. Germline CDR1 SEHNR, CDR2 FQNEAQ (reference sequence). The CDR3 nucleotides are TGTGCCAGCAGCTACTTAAATTCCGGGACAGGGGGCACTGAAGCTTTCTTT. This encodes CASSYLNSGTGGTEAFF.

This chain connects TRBV12-5 to TRBJ1-1; 7 bases agree with TRBD1. Germline V gene sequence: CDR1 LGHNT, CDR2 FRNRAP. This CDR3 has 13 residues. The CDR3 bases are TGTGCCGTTACCGCACAGGGGCTCACTGAAGCTTTCTTT. The encoded protein is CAVTAQGLTEAFF.

The chain combines TRBV7-2 with TRBJ2-6, with D possibly being TRBD1 (5 bases). Germline CDR1 reads SGHTA; CDR2 reads FQGNSA. V shed 5 bases and J shed 4 bases, with 24 bases lying between them. This CDR3 is built from 19 residues. DNA of the CDR3: TGTGCCAGCAGCCCCCGACCCGCCCAGGGTTTATCCGGGGCCAACGTCCTGACTTTC. Its protein product is CASSPRPAQGLSGANVLTF.